The 19 T cell receptor beta chains below were found in one sample sequenced in a study of spatial heterogeneity in lung cancer. Time point given: sample taken at primary tumor resection. These receptors have no known antigen. In TCRdb, the 5' RACE reads were re-called with MiXCR into one record per CDR3 protein. The data show 9,500 to 11,000 distinct CDR3 sequences, with more than 4.5% seen just once and around 12% held by the top ten. Study results and caveats: Intratumoral expanded alpha and beta TCR counts were found to track tumor mutation counts.

The material was lung tumor tissue, obtained at surgery. The origin of the receptors is a male donor with early-stage non-small cell lung cancer.

By sample share, this clonotype is medium-sized. This beta chain is an off-target read within a library intended for alpha chains, so its frequency means little. V gene TRBV27 combines with J gene TRBJ1-6, with D perhaps matching TRBD1 (5 bases). Germline V gene data show CDR1 as MNHEY and CDR2 as SMNVEV (reference sequence). The V end was cut by 3 bases, the J end by 6 bases, with 12 bases between. This CDR3 contains 15 residues. DNA of the CDR3: TGTGCCAGCAGTTTGCCCAGGGAATTTAATTCACCCCTCCACTTT. This sequence encodes CASSLPREFNSPLHF.

This clonotype showed up many times. Just one base apart from a much larger clone, this may be a read error. Because this beta chain is a stray read in a library intended to capture alpha chains, its abundance should not be given much weight. The chain joins TRBV28 to TRBJ2-6, with 9 bases identical to TRBD1. This CDR3 contains 19 residues. The germline V gene has CDR1 MDHEN and CDR2 SYDVKM. The CDR3 coding sequence is TGTGCCAGCAGTTTTTGGGGGACAGGGCATTTCTCTGGGACCAACGTCCTGACTTTC. Amino acids: CASSFWGTGHFSGTNVLTF.

This clonotype was seen at least ten times. With the library built for alpha chains, this beta chain is off target and its frequency is not meaningful. This rearrangement joins TRBV27 to TRBJ2-3; D is unclear. The germline V and J ends were trimmed by 7 bases and 3 bases, with 11 bases remaining between them. CDR3 length equals 13 residues. Germline CDR1 and CDR2: MNHEY and SMNVEV (reference sequence). The CDR3 DNA is TGTGCCAGCACTGCCCTTAGTACAGATACGCAGTATTTT. This gives the protein CASTALSTDTQYF.

There are many counts of this clonotype. Because the library targeted alpha chains, this beta chain is an off-target read whose size means little. The rearrangement uses TRBV20-1 and TRBJ1-1, with D possibly TRBD1 on 5 matching bases. Trimming removed 0 bases from V and 3 bases from J, with 14 bases in between. The germline CDR1 and CDR2 sequences are DFQATT and SNEGSKA (reference sequence). The CDR3 is 15 residues long. DNA for the CDR3: TGCAGTGCTAGAGATCAGGGAGGGGCGGACACTGAAGCTTTCTTT. Encoded protein: CSARDQGGADTEAFF.

This clonotype showed up many times. This beta chain is an unintended read in a library built for alpha chains; its size means little. The chain couples TRBV29-1 to TRBJ2-6; D is unresolved. The CDR3 spans 13 residues. V lost 7 bases to trimming and J lost 10 bases, with 17 bases between them. Germline V lookup: CDR1 SQVTM, CDR2 ANQGSEA. CDR3 sequence (DNA): TGCAGCGCTCCACTGAGAGGTTCGAACGTCCTGACTTTC. Its translation: CSAPLRGSNVLTF.

This clonotype was counted at least ten times. Little can be read into the size of this beta chain, an off-target read in a library designed for alpha chains. The CDR3 reads CASSARTGGETQYF. The CDR3 bases are TGTGCCAGCAGCGCCAGGACAGGGGGTGAGACCCAGTACTTC. The chain couples TRBV9 to TRBJ2-5, with 10 nucleotides matching TRBD1. CDR1 and CDR2 (germline): SGDLS, YYNGEE. Trimming at V came to 3 bases and at J to 5 bases, leaving 4 bases not matched to a gene. This CDR3 is built from 14 residues.

This clonotype counts as medium-sized. This beta chain is an off-target read within a library intended for alpha chains, so its frequency means little. The chain recombines TRBV4-2 with TRBJ1-4; TRBD1 aligns across 7 bases. This CDR3 is 16 amino acids long. J lost 0 bases, V lost 4 bases, and 5 bases had no gene match. CDR1 and CDR2 (germline): LGHNA, YNFKEQ. The CDR3 DNA is TGTGCCAGCAGCCCAGGGACAGCTTCAACTAATGAAAAACTGTTTTTT. This gives the protein CASSPGTASTNEKLFF.

This clonotype has ten or more counts. This beta chain slipped into a library made for alpha chains as a stray read, so its size is not meaningful. The chain employs TRBV4-2 and TRBJ2-7; 10 nucleotides line up with TRBD1. The J segment lost 2 bases and the V segment lost 1 base, leaving 2 bases of the junction unmatched. Germline-derived CDR1 and CDR2 are LGHNA and YNFKEQ. The CDR3 loop spans 15 amino acids. The CDR3 DNA sequence: TGTGCCAGCAGCCAAGCGGACAGGGGGACCTACGAGCAGTACTTC. It yields the protein CASSQADRGTYEQYF.

The sample holds many counts of this clonotype. The size of this beta chain means little, since it is a stray read in a library made for alpha chains. The rearrangement joins TRBV6-1 to TRBJ2-7; D unclear. Looked up from germline, CDR1 is MNHNS and CDR2 is SASEGT. V shed 1 base and J shed 0 bases, with 10 bases lying between them. The CDR3 has 15 amino acids. The CDR3 coding sequence is TGTGCCAGCAGTGAAGGTGCAGGAAGCTCCTACGAGCAGTACTTC. Protein: CASSEGAGSSYEQYF.

This clonotype has at least ten counts. The library was built for alpha chains, so this beta chain is an off-target read and its size means little. This chain connects TRBV11-2 to TRBJ1-2; no clear D gene. V was cut by 4 bases and J by 4 bases, with 16 bases left in between. This CDR3 spans 15 amino acids. CDR1 and CDR2 (germline): SGHAT, FQNNGV. CDR3 sequence: CASSSVTKRGYGYTF. The CDR3 region has the DNA TGTGCCAGCAGCTCCGTGACGAAACGTGGCTATGGCTACACCTTC.

This clonotype counts as medium-sized. Since it is a stray read in a library aimed at alpha chains, this beta chain has a size that is not meaningful. The chain employs TRBV28 and TRBJ2-1, with TRBD2 matching over 10 bases. The V segment lost 8 bases and the J segment 5 bases; nucleotides outside the gene matches: 6. Germline CDR1 is MDHEN and CDR2 is SYDVKM. The CDR3 consists of 14 residues. Here the CDR3 DNA reads TGTGCCAGCGGAATTAGCGGGAGGAACAATGAGCAGTTCTTC. Translated, it gives CASGISGRNNEQFF.

This clonotype was seen many times. Since it is a stray read in a library aimed at alpha chains, this beta chain has a size that is not meaningful. The J gene is TRBJ2-7, the V gene TRBV6-1, with D tentatively TRBD1 (6 bases). Germline V gene sequence: CDR1 MNHNS, CDR2 SASEGT. V lost 4 bases and J 6 bases, leaving 10 bases between the germline ends. The CDR3 spans 12 residues. The CDR3 nucleotides are TGTGCCAGCAGTGTACAGGGCGGCGAGCAGTACTTC. Its translation is CASSVQGGEQYF.

This clonotype was counted at least ten times. This beta chain slipped into a library made for alpha chains as a stray read, so its size is not meaningful. This chain links TRBV3-1 with TRBJ2-7; D ambiguous. Germline V gene data show CDR1 as LGHDT and CDR2 as YNNKEL (reference sequence). The V end was cut by 2 bases, the J end by 7 bases, with 9 bases between. CDR3 size: 12 residues. This CDR3 is CASSQSEVEQYF. CDR3 nucleotide sequence: TGTGCCAGCAGCCAATCCGAGGTGGAGCAGTACTTC.

This clonotype appeared a few times. As an off-target read in a library built for alpha chains, this beta chain has a frequency of little significance. The CDR3 sequence: CASSLASGGYEQYF. In DNA form, the CDR3 reads TGTGCCAGCAGCTTAGCTAGCGGGGGGTACGAGCAGTACTTC. The gene calls are TRBV7-3 and TRBJ2-7, with 11 bases aligning to TRBD2. Germline assignment: CDR1 SGHTA and CDR2 FQGTGA. J lost 4 bases, V lost 2 bases, and 1 base had no gene match. The CDR3 has 14 residues.

This clonotype was seen ten or more times. Found in a library prepared for alpha chains, this beta chain is an off-target read, and its abundance has little meaning. Here the CDR3 DNA reads TGTGCCAGCAGCTCGGGACTAGCGGGAGTGATAACAGATACGCAGTATTTT. It translates to CASSSGLAGVITDTQYF. The chain links TRBV5-4 to TRBJ2-3, with TRBD2 matching over 14 bases. CDR3 length: 17 residues. J lost 3 bases, V lost 3 bases, and 6 bases had no gene match. Germline CDR1 SGHNT, CDR2 YYREEE (reference sequence).

This clonotype was counted many times. Being off target in a library aimed at alpha chains, this beta chain has a size of little meaning. The chain recombines TRBV6-2 or TRBV6-3 with TRBJ2-3, with 7 bases fitting TRBD1. The ends lost 7 bases at V and 3 bases at J; junction bases unmatched: 7. The CDR3 length is 14 residues. Germline lookup yields CDR1 MNHEY and CDR2 SVGEGT. CDR3 DNA: TGTGCCAGCACTAAAGGGGGCAAGACAGATACGCAGTATTTT. Encoded protein: CASTKGGKTDTQYF.

This clonotype was seen ten or more times. As an off-target read in a library built for alpha chains, this beta chain has a frequency of little significance. The gene calls are TRBV9 and TRBJ2-2; 11 positions match TRBD2. The CDR3 is 18 residues long. Germline V gene sequence: CDR1 SGDLS, CDR2 YYNGEE. The ends lost 4 bases at V and 4 bases at J; junction bases unmatched: 12. The CDR3 reads CASSPWVSGGAGTGELFF. CDR3 DNA sequence: TGTGCCAGCAGCCCCTGGGTTAGCGGGGGGGCCGGCACCGGGGAGCTGTTTTTT.

As concerns this clonotype: The junction differs from germline at one of its ends, possibly a read error. As an off-target read in a library built for alpha chains, this beta chain has a frequency of little significance. The rearrangement uses TRBV19 and TRBJ1-1, with D possibly matching TRBD1 (5 bases). CDR1 is LNHDA, CDR2 SQIVND, per germline (reference sequence). The CDR3 is 17 amino acids. DNA of the CDR3: TGTGCCAGTCGCCTCTACGGGACGCCCGGCGGAGGCACTGAAGCTTCCTTT. Protein product: CASRLYGTPGGGTEASF.

In regard to this clonotype: Little can be read into the size of this beta chain, an off-target read in a library designed for alpha chains. J is TRBJ1-5 and V is TRBV3-1; D perhaps matches TRBD1 (5 bases). The ends were cut back, 0 bases at V and 1 base at J, with 10 bases in the middle. Germline lookup yields CDR1 LGHDT and CDR2 YNNKEL (reference sequence). The CDR3 has 16 residues. The CDR3 DNA reads as TGTGCCAGCAGCCAAGATGGGGGGTTAAGCAATCAGCCCCAGCATTTT. Translated: CASSQDGGLSNQPQHF.